These T cell receptor beta chains were read from a single sample in a study of lymphopenia after photon versus proton radiotherapy. Repertoires were generated with immunoSEQ multiplex PCR, while TCRdb's copy carries only in-frame clones and drops some. The sample has over 35,000 clones, around 81% seen once. This specimen was peripheral blood, taken from a patient treated with proton-based radiotherapy. The source of these receptors is a woman in her seventies with pancreatic cancer. Both conserved end residues are part of each CDR3. The D gene is left open where the match is weak. Not all rows give a size; the values are once, few, many and, for expanded clones, a class.

clone_size: NA
d_call: TRBD1
j_call: TRBJ1-3
v_call: TRBV6-5
cdr3_length: 16
cdr3_nt: TGTGCCAGCAGTTACCGGCCAGGGGGCTCTGGAAACACCATATATTTT
cdr3_aa: CASSYRPGGSGNTIYF

clone_size: NA
d_call: NA
j_call: TRBJ2-5
v_call: TRBV29-1
cdr3_length: 12
cdr3_nt: TGCAGCGTTGCATGGTCGCAAGAGACCCAGTACTTC
cdr3_aa: CSVAWSQETQYF

clone_size: NA
d_call: NA
j_call: TRBJ2-7
v_call: TRBV7-3
cdr3_length: 15
cdr3_nt: TGTGCCAGCAGCTTAAACGGGAACAGGGCCTACGAGCAGTACTTC
cdr3_aa: CASSLNGNRAYEQYF

clone_size: NA
d_call: NA
j_call: TRBJ1-5
v_call: TRBV21-1
cdr3_length: 18
cdr3_nt: TGTGCCAGCAGCATACATCCGGGACTGGGGGTTGGCAATCAGCCCCAGCATTTT
cdr3_aa: CASSIHPGLGVGNQPQHF

clone_size: NA
d_call: NA
j_call: TRBJ1-3
v_call: TRBV2
cdr3_length: 14
cdr3_nt: TGTGCCAGCAGGCCAGGGTATGCTGGAAACACCATATATTTT
cdr3_aa: CASRPGYAGNTIYF

clone_size: few
d_call: NA
j_call: TRBJ2-2
v_call: TRBV7-3
cdr3_length: 15
cdr3_nt: TGTGCCAGCAGCCCGGTTCAGACGAACACCGGGGAGCTGTTTTTT
cdr3_aa: CASSPVQTNTGELFF

clone_size: NA
d_call: TRBD2
j_call: TRBJ2-7
v_call: TRBV7-8
cdr3_length: 13
cdr3_nt: TGTGCCAGCAGTCTTGGGGGGGGATACGAGCAGTACTTC
cdr3_aa: CASSLGGGYEQYF

clone_size: NA
d_call: NA
j_call: TRBJ1-5
v_call: TRBV6-1
cdr3_length: 18
cdr3_nt: TGTGCCAGCAGTGAATTCCCGGTAGGGGGGGCCATCGATCAGCCCCAGCATTTT
cdr3_aa: CASSEFPVGGAIDQPQHF

clone_size: NA
d_call: NA
j_call: TRBJ2-7
v_call: TRBV7-2
cdr3_length: 15
cdr3_nt: TGTGCCAGCAGCTTTCCGGGACCGAGAGCCTTCGAGCAGTACTTC
cdr3_aa: CASSFPGPRAFEQYF

clone_size: NA
d_call: NA
j_call: TRBJ1-2
v_call: TRBV5-4
cdr3_length: 15
cdr3_nt: TGTGCCAGCAGCTCTGGAGGCAACACGGGATATGGCTACACCTTC
cdr3_aa: CASSSGGNTGYGYTF

clone_size: NA
d_call: TRBD1
j_call: TRBJ1-1
v_call: TRBV19
cdr3_length: 14
cdr3_nt: TGTGCCAGTAGTATGGGACAGCAGAACACTGAAGCTTTCTTT
cdr3_aa: CASSMGQQNTEAFF

clone_size: NA
d_call: TRBD1
j_call: TRBJ2-3
v_call: TRBV27
cdr3_length: 14
cdr3_nt: TGTGCCAGCCGAGACAGGGGACGGCCGGATACGCAGTATTTT
cdr3_aa: CASRDRGRPDTQYF

clone_size: NA
d_call: NA
j_call: TRBJ2-7
v_call: TRBV9
cdr3_length: 13
cdr3_nt: TGTGCCAGCAGCGTAGCTACTAACTACGAGCAGTACTTC
cdr3_aa: CASSVATNYEQYF

clone_size: NA
d_call: NA
j_call: TRBJ1-1
v_call: TRBV6-6
cdr3_length: 12
cdr3_nt: TGTGCCAGTGGAGTGGGACACACTGAAGCTTTCTTT
cdr3_aa: CASGVGHTEAFF

clone_size: NA
d_call: TRBD1
j_call: TRBJ2-7
v_call: TRBV7-9
cdr3_length: 17
cdr3_nt: TGTGCCAGCAGCTTAGGAGTAGGGACAGTGCGGTCCTACGAGCAGTACTTC
cdr3_aa: CASSLGVGTVRSYEQYF

clone_size: NA
d_call: TRBD1
j_call: TRBJ2-1
v_call: TRBV7-3
cdr3_length: 15
cdr3_nt: TGTGCCAGCAGTTCTAAATACAGGGGCGACGATGAGCAGTTCTTC
cdr3_aa: CASSSKYRGDDEQFF

clone_size: NA
d_call: TRBD1
j_call: TRBJ1-1
v_call: TRBV6-6
cdr3_length: 12
cdr3_nt: TGTGCCAGTATCAGGGGGAGTACTGAAGCTTTCTTT
cdr3_aa: CASIRGSTEAFF

clone_size: NA
d_call: NA
j_call: TRBJ2-1
v_call: TRBV19
cdr3_length: 16
cdr3_nt: TGTGCCAGTAGTGCTCCCGGACGGTCTTTTAAAAATGAGCAGTTCTTC
cdr3_aa: CASSAPGRSFKNEQFF

clone_size: NA
d_call: TRBD2
j_call: TRBJ2-1
v_call: TRBV7-9
cdr3_length: 17
cdr3_nt: TGTGCCAGCAGCTTAGCGGCTAGCGGGAGGTTGGGTAATGAGCAGTTCTTC
cdr3_aa: CASSLAASGRLGNEQFF

clone_size: NA
d_call: NA
j_call: TRBJ1-1
v_call: TRBV11-3
cdr3_length: 14
cdr3_nt: TGTGCCAGCAGCTTAGATCCCGGTAACACTGAAGCTTTCTTT
cdr3_aa: CASSLDPGNTEAFF

clone_size: few
d_call: NA
j_call: TRBJ1-3
v_call: TRBV28
cdr3_length: 16
cdr3_nt: TGTGCCAGCAGTTTCCCGATGGAGTTTTCTGGAAACACCATATATTTT
cdr3_aa: CASSFPMEFSGNTIYF

clone_size: NA
d_call: NA
j_call: TRBJ1-5
v_call: TRBV28
cdr3_length: 15
cdr3_nt: TGTGCCAGCCGAACCGCGGGGGGACGAGGGCAGCCCCAGCATTTT
cdr3_aa: CASRTAGGRGQPQHF

clone_size: NA
d_call: NA
j_call: TRBJ1-5
v_call: TRBV27
cdr3_length: 13
cdr3_nt: TGTGCCAGCAGTTTGAGGGAGGGTCAGCCCCAGCATTTT
cdr3_aa: CASSLREGQPQHF

clone_size: NA
d_call: TRBD1
j_call: TRBJ1-5
v_call: TRBV5-6
cdr3_length: 16
cdr3_nt: TGTGCCAGCAGCTTGGCGTGGACAGGGGAGGGTCAGCCCCAGCATTTT
cdr3_aa: CASSLAWTGEGQPQHF

clone_size: NA
d_call: TRBD1
j_call: TRBJ1-2
v_call: TRBV7-9
cdr3_length: 14
cdr3_nt: TGTGCCAGCAGCTTAACCCCTGGACAGGGTGACTACACCTTC
cdr3_aa: CASSLTPGQGDYTF

clone_size: NA
d_call: TRBD1
j_call: TRBJ2-2
v_call: TRBV27
cdr3_length: 14
cdr3_nt: TGTGCCAGCGGACAGGGTTGGGACACCGGGGAGCTGTTTTTT
cdr3_aa: CASGQGWDTGELFF

clone_size: NA
d_call: NA
j_call: TRBJ2-3
v_call: TRBV7-2
cdr3_length: 14
cdr3_nt: TGTGCCAGCAGCTTAGATAAGGTGACAGATACGCAGTATTTT
cdr3_aa: CASSLDKVTDTQYF

clone_size: NA
d_call: TRBD1
j_call: TRBJ2-2
v_call: TRBV25-1
cdr3_length: 16
cdr3_nt: TGTGCCAGCAGGACACCCGGGACAGGAGCCACCGGGGAGCTGTTTTTT
cdr3_aa: CASRTPGTGATGELFF

clone_size: NA
d_call: TRBD2
j_call: TRBJ2-3
v_call: TRBV5-1
cdr3_length: 16
cdr3_nt: TGCGCCAGCAGCTCTACCCCCGGGACTAGCGCAGATACGCAGTATTTT
cdr3_aa: CASSSTPGTSADTQYF

clone_size: NA
d_call: TRBD2
j_call: TRBJ2-7
v_call: TRBV30
cdr3_length: 15
cdr3_nt: TGTGCCTGGGGGTCCCTAGCGGGAATATTCTACGAGCAGTACTTC
cdr3_aa: CAWGSLAGIFYEQYF

clone_size: NA
d_call: NA
j_call: TRBJ1-3
v_call: TRBV28
cdr3_length: 15
cdr3_nt: TGTGCCAGCACAAACCAGGTGCACTCTGGAAACACCATATATTTT
cdr3_aa: CASTNQVHSGNTIYF

clone_size: NA
d_call: NA
j_call: TRBJ2-7
v_call: TRBV6-1
cdr3_length: 14
cdr3_nt: TGTGCCAGTAGGAGCTGGAGTAGCTCCTACGAGCAGTACTTC
cdr3_aa: CASRSWSSSYEQYF

clone_size: NA
d_call: NA
j_call: TRBJ1-1
v_call: TRBV28
cdr3_length: 13
cdr3_nt: TGTGCCAGCCCGGCTGCAGGTGAAACTGAAGCTTTCTTT
cdr3_aa: CASPAAGETEAFF

clone_size: NA
d_call: NA
j_call: TRBJ1-5
v_call: TRBV28
cdr3_length: 17
cdr3_nt: TGTGCCAGCAGTCCTTCTCGGGGGCGCGGTGGCAATCAGCCCCAGCATTTT
cdr3_aa: CASSPSRGRGGNQPQHF

clone_size: NA
d_call: NA
j_call: TRBJ1-2
v_call: TRBV6-6
cdr3_length: 13
cdr3_nt: TGTGCCTCCAGCAAAGAATGGAGGCATGGCTACACCTTC
cdr3_aa: CASSKEWRHGYTF

clone_size: NA
d_call: TRBD2
j_call: TRBJ2-1
v_call: TRBV5-1
cdr3_length: 15
cdr3_nt: TGCGCCAGCAGCCCTGGCCCGGGAGGGGCCAATGAGCAGTTCTTC
cdr3_aa: CASSPGPGGANEQFF

clone_size: NA
d_call: NA
j_call: TRBJ2-6
v_call: TRBV28
cdr3_length: 15
cdr3_nt: TGTGCCAGCACCCCCATAGGCAGAATCTCCAACGTCCTGACTTTC
cdr3_aa: CASTPIGRISNVLTF

clone_size: NA
d_call: NA
j_call: TRBJ2-7
v_call: TRBV18
cdr3_length: 14
cdr3_nt: TGTGCCAGCTCACCACCGACCCCTGGCCACGAGCAGTACTTC
cdr3_aa: CASSPPTPGHEQYF

clone_size: NA
d_call: TRBD1
j_call: TRBJ1-2
v_call: TRBV9
cdr3_length: 15
cdr3_nt: TGTGCCAGCAGCCCGAAAGCCGGGACAGCCAACGGCTACACCTTC
cdr3_aa: CASSPKAGTANGYTF